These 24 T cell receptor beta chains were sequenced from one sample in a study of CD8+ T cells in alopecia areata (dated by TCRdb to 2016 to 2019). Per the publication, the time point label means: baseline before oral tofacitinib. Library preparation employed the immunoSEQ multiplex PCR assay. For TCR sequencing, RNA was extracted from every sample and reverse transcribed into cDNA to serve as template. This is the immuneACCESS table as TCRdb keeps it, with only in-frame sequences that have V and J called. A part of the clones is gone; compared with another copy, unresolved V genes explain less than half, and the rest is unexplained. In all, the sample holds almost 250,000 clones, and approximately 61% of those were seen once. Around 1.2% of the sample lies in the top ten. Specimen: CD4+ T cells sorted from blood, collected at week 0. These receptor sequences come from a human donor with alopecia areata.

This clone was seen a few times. The CDR3 protein is CSVVSSGNTIYF. In DNA, the CDR3 is TGCAGCGTCGTTAGCTCTGGAAACACCATATATTTT. This chain connects TRBV29-1 to TRBJ1-3; D not certain. V was shortened by 6 bases and J by 0 bases, with 6 bases between the two germline ends. The CDR3 is 12 amino acids. Per the germline V gene, CDR1 is SQVTM and CDR2 is ANQGSEA. The full variable domain, completed using reference TRBV29-1 and TRBJ1-3, is SAVISQKPSRDICQRGTSLTIQCQVDSQVTMMFWYRQQPGQSLTLIATANQGSEATYESGFVIDKFPISRPNLTFSTLTVSNMSPEDSSIYLCSVVSSGNTIYFGEGSWLTVV.

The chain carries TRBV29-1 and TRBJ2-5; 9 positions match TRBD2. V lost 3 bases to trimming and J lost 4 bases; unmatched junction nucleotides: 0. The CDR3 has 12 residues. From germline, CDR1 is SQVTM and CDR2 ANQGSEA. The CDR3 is CSVEGLAETQYF. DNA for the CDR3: TGCAGCGTTGAGGGACTAGCAGAGACCCAGTACTTC. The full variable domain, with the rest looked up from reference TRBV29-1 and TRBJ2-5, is SAVISQKPSRDICQRGTSLTIQCQVDSQVTMMFWYRQQPGQSLTLIATANQGSEATYESGFVIDKFPISRPNLTFSTLTVSNMSPEDSSIYLCSVEGLAETQYFGPGTRLLVL.

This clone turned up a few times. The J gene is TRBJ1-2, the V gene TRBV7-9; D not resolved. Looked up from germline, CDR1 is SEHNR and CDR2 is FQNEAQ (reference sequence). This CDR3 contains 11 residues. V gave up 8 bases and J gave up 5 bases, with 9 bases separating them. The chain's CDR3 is CASAAGYGYTF. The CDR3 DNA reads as TGTGCCAGCGCGGCCGGTTATGGCTACACCTTC.

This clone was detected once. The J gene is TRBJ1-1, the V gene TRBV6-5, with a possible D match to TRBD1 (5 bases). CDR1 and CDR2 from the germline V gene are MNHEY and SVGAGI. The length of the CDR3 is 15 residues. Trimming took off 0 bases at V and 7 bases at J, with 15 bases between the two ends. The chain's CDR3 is CASSYSIQGSYEAFF. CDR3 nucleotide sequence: TGTGCCAGCAGTTACTCTATCCAGGGATCGTATGAAGCTTTCTTT.

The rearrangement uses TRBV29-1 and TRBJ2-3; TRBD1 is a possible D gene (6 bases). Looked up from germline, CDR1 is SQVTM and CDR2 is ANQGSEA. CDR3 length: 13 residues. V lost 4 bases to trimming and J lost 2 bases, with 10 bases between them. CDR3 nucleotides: TGCAGCGTTGTAAGGACAGTCACAGATACGCAGTATTTT. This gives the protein CSVVRTVTDTQYF.

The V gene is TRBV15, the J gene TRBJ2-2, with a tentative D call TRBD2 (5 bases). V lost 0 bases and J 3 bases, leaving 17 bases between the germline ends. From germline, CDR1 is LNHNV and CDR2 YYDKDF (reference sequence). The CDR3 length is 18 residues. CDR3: CATSRDFGLKADTGELFF. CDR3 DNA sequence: TGTGCCACCAGCAGAGACTTCGGACTCAAGGCGGACACCGGGGAGCTGTTTTTT.

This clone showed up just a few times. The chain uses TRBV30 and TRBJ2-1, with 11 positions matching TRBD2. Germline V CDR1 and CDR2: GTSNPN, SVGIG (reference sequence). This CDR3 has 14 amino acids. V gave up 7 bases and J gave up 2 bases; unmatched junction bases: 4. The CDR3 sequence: CASTTSGAYNEQFF. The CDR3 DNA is TGTGCCTCCACGACTAGCGGGGCCTACAATGAGCAGTTCTTC.

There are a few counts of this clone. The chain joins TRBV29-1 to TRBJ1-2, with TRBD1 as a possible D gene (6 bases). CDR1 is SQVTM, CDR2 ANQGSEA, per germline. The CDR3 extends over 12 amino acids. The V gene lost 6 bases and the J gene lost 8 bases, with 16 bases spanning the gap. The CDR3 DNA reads TGCAGCGTCGGTCAGGGGCTGTTAGGCTACACCTTC. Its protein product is CSVGQGLLGYTF.

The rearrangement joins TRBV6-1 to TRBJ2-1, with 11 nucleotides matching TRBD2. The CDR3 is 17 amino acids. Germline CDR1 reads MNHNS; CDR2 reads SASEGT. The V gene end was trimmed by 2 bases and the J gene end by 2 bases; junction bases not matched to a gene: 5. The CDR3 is CASSESLAGGPYNEQFF. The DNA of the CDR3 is TGTGCCAGCAGTGAAAGCCTAGCGGGGGGCCCCTACAATGAGCAGTTCTTC.

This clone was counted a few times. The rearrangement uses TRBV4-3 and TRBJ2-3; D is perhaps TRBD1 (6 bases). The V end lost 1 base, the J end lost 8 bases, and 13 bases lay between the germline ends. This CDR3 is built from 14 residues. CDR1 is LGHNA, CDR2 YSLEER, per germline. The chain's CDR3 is CASSQGTAQGTQYF. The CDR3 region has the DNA TGCGCCAGCAGCCAAGGGACAGCACAGGGTACGCAGTATTTT.

The CDR3 sequence is CASTDLARQGFGYTF. The CDR3 coding sequence is TGTGCCAGCACCGATTTGGCGCGACAGGGTTTCGGCTACACCTTC. The chain joins TRBV2 to TRBJ1-2; 7 bases match TRBD1. CDR1 and CDR2 from the germline V gene are SNHLY and FYNNEI. V was pared by 7 bases and J by 8 bases, with 16 bases of the junction left unmatched. The CDR3 spans 15 residues.

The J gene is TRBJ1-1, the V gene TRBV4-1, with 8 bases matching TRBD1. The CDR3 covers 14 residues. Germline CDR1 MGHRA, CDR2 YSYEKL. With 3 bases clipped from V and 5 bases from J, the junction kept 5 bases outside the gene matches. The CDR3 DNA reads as TGCGCCAGCAGCCATGGACAGGGTGTGACTGAAGCTTTCTTT. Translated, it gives CASSHGQGVTEAFF.

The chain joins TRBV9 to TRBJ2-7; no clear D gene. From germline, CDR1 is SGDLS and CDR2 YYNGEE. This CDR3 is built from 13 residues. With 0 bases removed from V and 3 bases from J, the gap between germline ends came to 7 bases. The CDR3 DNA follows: TGTGCCAGCAGCGTAGCCGACGACTACGAGCAGTACTTC. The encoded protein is CASSVADDYEQYF.

The CDR3 sequence: CASSVDIDATAYEQYF. DNA of the CDR3: TGTGCCAGCAGCGTAGACATTGATGCGACGGCCTACGAGCAGTACTTC. This chain connects TRBV9 to TRBJ2-7; no reliable D call. Germline V gene lookup returns CDR1 SGDLS and CDR2 YYNGEE. This CDR3 comprises 16 residues. Trimming removed 0 bases at V and 2 bases at J, with 15 bases between. Using reference TRBV9 and TRBJ2-7 for the parts outside the CDR3, the full variable domain is DSGVTQTPKHLITATGQRVTLRCSPRSGDLSVYWYQQSLDQGLQFLIQYYNGEERAKGNILERFSAQQFPDLHSELNLSSLELGDSALYFCASSVDIDATAYEQYFGPGTRLTVT.

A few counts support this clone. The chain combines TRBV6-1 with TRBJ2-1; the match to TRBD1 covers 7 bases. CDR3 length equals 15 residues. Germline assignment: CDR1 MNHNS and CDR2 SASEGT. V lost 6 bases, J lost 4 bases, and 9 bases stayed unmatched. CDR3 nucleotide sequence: TGTGCCAGCAGCTGGGACAGAACCAAATACAATGAGCAGTTCTTC. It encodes CASSWDRTKYNEQFF.

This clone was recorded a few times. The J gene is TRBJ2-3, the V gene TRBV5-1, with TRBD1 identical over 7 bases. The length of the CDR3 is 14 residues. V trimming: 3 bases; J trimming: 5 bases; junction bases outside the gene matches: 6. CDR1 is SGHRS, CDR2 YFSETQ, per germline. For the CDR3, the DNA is TGCGCCAGCAGCTCAAAGCCAGGGGGAGATACGCAGTATTTT. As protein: CASSSKPGGDTQYF.

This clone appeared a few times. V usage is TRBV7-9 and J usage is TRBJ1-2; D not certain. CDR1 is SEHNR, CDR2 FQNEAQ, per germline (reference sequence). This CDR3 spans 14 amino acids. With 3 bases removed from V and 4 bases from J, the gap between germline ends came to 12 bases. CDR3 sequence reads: CASSFNGAAYGYTF. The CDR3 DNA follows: TGTGCCAGCAGCTTTAACGGCGCGGCCTATGGCTACACCTTC.

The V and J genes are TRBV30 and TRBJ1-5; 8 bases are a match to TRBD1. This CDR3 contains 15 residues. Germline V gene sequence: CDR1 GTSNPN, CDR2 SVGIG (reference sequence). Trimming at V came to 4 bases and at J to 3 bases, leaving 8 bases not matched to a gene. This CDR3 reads CAWTAGTGYNQPQHF. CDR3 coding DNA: TGTGCCTGGACCGCCGGGACAGGATACAATCAGCCCCAGCATTTT.

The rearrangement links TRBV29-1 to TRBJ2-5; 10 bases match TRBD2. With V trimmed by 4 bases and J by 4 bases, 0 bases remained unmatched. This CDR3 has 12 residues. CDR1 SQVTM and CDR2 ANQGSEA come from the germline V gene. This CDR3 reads CSVGTSGETQYF. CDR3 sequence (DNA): TGCAGCGTTGGGACTAGCGGAGAGACCCAGTACTTC.

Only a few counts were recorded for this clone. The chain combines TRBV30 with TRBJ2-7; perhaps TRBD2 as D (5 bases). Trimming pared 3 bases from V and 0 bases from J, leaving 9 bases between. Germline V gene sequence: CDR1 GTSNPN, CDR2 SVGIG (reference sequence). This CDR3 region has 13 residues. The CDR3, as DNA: TGTGCCTGGAGCCGTGGGAGCTCCTACGAGCAGTACTTC. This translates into CAWSRGSSYEQYF.

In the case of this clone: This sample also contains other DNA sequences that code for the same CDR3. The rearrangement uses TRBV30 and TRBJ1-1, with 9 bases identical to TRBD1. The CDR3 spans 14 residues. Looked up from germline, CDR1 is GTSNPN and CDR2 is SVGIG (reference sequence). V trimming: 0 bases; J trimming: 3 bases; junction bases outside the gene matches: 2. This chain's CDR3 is CAWSVGTGYTEAFF. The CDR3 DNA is TGTGCCTGGAGTGTTGGGACAGGGTACACTGAAGCTTTCTTT.

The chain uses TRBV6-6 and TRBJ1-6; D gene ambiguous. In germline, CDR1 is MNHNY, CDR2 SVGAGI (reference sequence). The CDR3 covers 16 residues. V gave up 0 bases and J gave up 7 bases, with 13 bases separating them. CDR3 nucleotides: TGTGCCAGCAGTTACTCGATAAATTCGGAAAATTCACCCCTCCACTTT. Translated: CASSYSINSENSPLHF.

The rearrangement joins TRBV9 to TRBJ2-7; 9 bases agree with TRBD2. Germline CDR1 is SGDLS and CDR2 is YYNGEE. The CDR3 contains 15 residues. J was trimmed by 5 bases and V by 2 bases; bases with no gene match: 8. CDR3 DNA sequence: TGTGCCAGCAGCGTCCGAGCGACTAGCGGACACGAGCAGTACTTC. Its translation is CASSVRATSGHEQYF.

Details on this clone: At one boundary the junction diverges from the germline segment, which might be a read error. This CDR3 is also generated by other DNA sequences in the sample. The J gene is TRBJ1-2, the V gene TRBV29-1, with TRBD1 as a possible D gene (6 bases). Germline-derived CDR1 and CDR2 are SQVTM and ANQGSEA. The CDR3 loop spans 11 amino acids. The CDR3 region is CSVEGGYGYTF. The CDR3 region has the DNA TGTAGCGTTGAGGGGGGATATGGCTACACCTTC.